A single sample gave rise to the 13 T cell receptor beta chains below, sequenced in a study of T cells after yellow fever vaccination. Using its own MiXCR run on the 5' RACE reads, TCRdb lists one record per CDR3 protein. Altogether 400,000 or so distinct CDR3 sequences are present, roughly 11% being singletons, with the ten largest covering more than 15%. Sequenced material: PBMCs, taken on the day of the first yellow fever vaccination. These receptors were obtained from a man between 18 and 29 years old who received the YFV17D yellow fever vaccine.

The chain employs TRBV10-3 and TRBJ2-3; D gene uncertain. This CDR3 is 10 amino acids long. V was cut by 3 bases and J by 8 bases, with 3 bases left in between. Looked up from germline, CDR1 is ENHRY and CDR2 is SYGVKD. The CDR3 DNA sequence: TGTGCCATCAGTGACAGTACGCAGTATTTT. This codes for CAISDSTQYF.

The chain uses TRBV2 and TRBJ2-7; D assignment may be TRBD1 or TRBD2 (5 bases each). V lost 6 bases and J lost 1, with 7 bases in between. The CDR3 runs 12 residues. Germline CDR1 reads SNHLY; CDR2 reads FYNNEI. The chain's CDR3 is CASRGRSYEQYF. CDR3 sequence (DNA): TGTGCCAGCAGGGGACGGTCCTACGAGCAGTACTTC.

This chain links TRBV7-6 with TRBJ2-7; 9 bases map to TRBD1. With 6 bases clipped from V and 1 base from J, the junction kept 7 bases outside the gene matches. The CDR3 totals 15 residues. CDR1 is SGHVS and CDR2 is FNYEAQ in the germline V gene. The CDR3 bases are TGTGCCAGCAGTCGGGACAGGGCTTATTCCTACGAGCAGTACTTC. Translation gives CASSRDRAYSYEQYF.

This clonotype was seen only a few times. CDR3 DNA: TGCAGTGCTGGGGGTAGCGGGGGGCGTACCTCCTACGAGCAGTACTTC. The encoded protein is CSAGGSGGRTSYEQYF. The gene calls are TRBV20-1 and TRBJ2-7; 10 bases are a match to TRBD2. Germline-derived CDR1 and CDR2 are DFQATT and SNEGSKA (reference sequence). V shed 5 bases, J shed 0 bases, and the junction held 10 bases outside the gene matches. The CDR3 totals 16 residues.

This clonotype was seen repeatedly, ten times or more. The chain couples TRBV10-3 to TRBJ2-7; 10 nucleotides match TRBD1. The germline CDR1 and CDR2 sequences are ENHRY and SYGVKD. This CDR3 is built from 13 residues. The ends lost 6 bases at V and 4 bases at J; junction bases unmatched: 3. CDR3 in DNA: TGTGCCATCAGCCGACAGGGGGCTTACGAGCAGTACTTC. Its translation is CAISRQGAYEQYF.

This clonotype was counted between two and nine times. The chain uses TRBV21-1 and TRBJ2-2. TRBV21-1 is a pseudogene. The CDR3 loop spans 16 amino acids. The CDR3 sequence is CASSTNTTEDTGELFF. For the CDR3, the DNA is TGTGCCAGCAGCACGAACACCACCGAGGACACCGGGGAGCTGTTTTTT.

This clonotype was counted at least ten times. J is TRBJ1-1 and V is TRBV4-1, with D unclear. The germline V gene encodes CDR1 MGHRA and CDR2 YSYEKL. CDR3 length: 13 amino acids. Trimming removed 4 bases at V and 1 base at J, with 7 bases between. DNA for the CDR3: TGCGCCAGCAGCCTCCTCTGGAACACTGAAGCTTTCTTT. It codes for CASSLLWNTEAFF.

This clonotype was detected many times. This chain uses TRBV5-1 with TRBJ2-1; 8 nucleotides align to TRBD1. V dropped 5 bases and J dropped 6; count of bases not matched to a gene: 13. Germline V lookup: CDR1 SGHRS, CDR2 YFSETQ. The CDR3 spans 16 residues. The CDR3 sequence: CASSQITPTGGNEQFF. CDR3 DNA: TGCGCCAGCAGTCAGATCACGCCCACAGGGGGCAATGAGCAGTTCTTC.

There are a few counts of this clonotype. The chain carries TRBV5-5 and TRBJ2-7, with 10 bases matching TRBD1. Germline V lookup: CDR1 SGHKS, CDR2 YYEKEE (reference sequence). Trimming removed 3 bases from V and 7 bases from J; junction bases left unmatched: 10. CDR3 length: 15 residues. CDR3 sequence reads: CASSSRDRGFWEQYV. CDR3 nucleotides: TGTGCCAGCAGCTCCCGGGACAGGGGTTTTTGGGAGCAGTACGTC.

The rearrangement links TRBV20-1 to TRBJ2-7; D may be TRBD1 (6 bases). CDR1 DFQATT and CDR2 SNEGSKA come from the germline V gene (reference sequence). The V and J ends lost 3 bases and 4 bases respectively, with 19 bases between them. The CDR3 consists of 15 residues. CDR3 protein: CSASPDRTAWYEQYF. The CDR3 DNA sequence: TGCAGTGCTAGCCCCGACCGGACAGCTTGGTACGAGCAGTACTTC.

This clonotype showed up just a few times. The rearrangement uses TRBV18 and TRBJ2-1; the D gene is possibly TRBD2 (6 bases). The CDR3 is 14 residues long. Trimming removed 3 bases from V and 5 bases from J, with 11 bases in between. Germline CDR1 and CDR2: KGHSH and LQKENI. The CDR3, as DNA: TGTGCCAGCTCACCTACCGGGAGTCACAATGAGCAGTTCTTC. This gives the protein CASSPTGSHNEQFF.

This clonotype has ten or more counts. The rearrangement links TRBV6-2 or TRBV6-3 to TRBJ2-7; D gene ambiguous. V was clipped by 5 bases and J by 2 bases, with 7 bases between them. CDR1 MNHEY and CDR2 SVGEGT come from the germline V gene. The CDR3 runs to 12 residues. CDR3 region: CASSRFPYEQYF. The CDR3 coding sequence is TGTGCCAGCAGTCGTTTTCCCTACGAGCAGTACTTC.

This clonotype was counted a few times. The J gene is TRBJ2-5, the V gene TRBV5-1, with 13 positions matching TRBD2. Trimming at V came to 3 bases and at J to 4 bases, leaving 9 bases not matched to a gene. The germline CDR1 and CDR2 sequences are SGHRS and YFSETQ. The CDR3 totals 17 residues. The CDR3 reads CASSSGLAGWSGETQYF. The CDR3 nucleotides read TGCGCCAGCAGCTCGGGACTAGCGGGGTGGTCCGGAGAGACCCAGTACTTC.